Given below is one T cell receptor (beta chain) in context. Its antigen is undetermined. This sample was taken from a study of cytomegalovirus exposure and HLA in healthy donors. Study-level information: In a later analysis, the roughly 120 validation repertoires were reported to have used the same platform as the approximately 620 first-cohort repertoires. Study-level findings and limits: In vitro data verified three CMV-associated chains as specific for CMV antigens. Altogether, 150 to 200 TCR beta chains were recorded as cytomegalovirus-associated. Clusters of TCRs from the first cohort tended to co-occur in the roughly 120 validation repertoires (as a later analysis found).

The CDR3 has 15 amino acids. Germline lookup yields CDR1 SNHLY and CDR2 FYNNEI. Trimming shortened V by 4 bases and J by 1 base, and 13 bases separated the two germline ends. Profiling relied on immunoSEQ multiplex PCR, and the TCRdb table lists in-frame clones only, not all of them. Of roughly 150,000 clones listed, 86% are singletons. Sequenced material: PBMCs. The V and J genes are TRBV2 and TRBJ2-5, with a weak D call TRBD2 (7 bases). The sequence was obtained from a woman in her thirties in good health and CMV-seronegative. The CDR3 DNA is TGTGCCAGCAGTGCCGGACTAGGGGGCCAAGAGACCCAGTACTTC. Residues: CASSAGLGGQETQYF. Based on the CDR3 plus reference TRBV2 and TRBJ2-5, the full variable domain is EPEVTQTPSHQVTQMGQEVILRCVPISNHLYFYWYRQILGQKVEFLVSFYNNEISEKSEIFDDQFSVERPDGSNFTLKIRSTKLEDSAMYFCASSAGLGGQETQYFGPGTRLLVL.